The clone carrying this T cell receptor beta chain occurred a few times. Its antigen is currently unknown. The sample is drawn from a study of CD8 T cells in ankylosing spondylitis. General study results and limits: Disease-linked clones reportedly concentrated significantly in matched ankylosing spondylitis synovial fluid. In the blood and synovial fluid of reactive arthritis, some motif variants had been previously reported. Relatively scarce in peripheral blood, disease-linked clones were CD8+.

CDR3 length equals 17 residues. Trimming stripped 5 bases from V and 9 bases from J, with 28 bases between. CDR1 is GTSNPN and CDR2 is SVGIG in the germline V gene (reference sequence). Quantitative 5'-RACE with molecular barcodes generated TCR beta libraries. TCRdb itself ran the 5' RACE reads through MiXCR, one entry per CDR3 protein. The data contain 250,000 or so distinct CDR3 sequences, 20% to 30% of them singletons. Input material: blood, either unsorted or a sorted T cell fraction (not recorded which). The source of this sequence is a male donor with ankylosing spondylitis or in good health (not recorded which). The chain recombines TRBV30 with TRBJ2-2; D is ambiguous. The CDR3 DNA sequence: TGTGCCTGGCAACGATCCGGGTACCCCAGGTTTGGTTGGGAGCTGTTTTTT. Translating it yields CAWQRSGYPRFGWELFF.